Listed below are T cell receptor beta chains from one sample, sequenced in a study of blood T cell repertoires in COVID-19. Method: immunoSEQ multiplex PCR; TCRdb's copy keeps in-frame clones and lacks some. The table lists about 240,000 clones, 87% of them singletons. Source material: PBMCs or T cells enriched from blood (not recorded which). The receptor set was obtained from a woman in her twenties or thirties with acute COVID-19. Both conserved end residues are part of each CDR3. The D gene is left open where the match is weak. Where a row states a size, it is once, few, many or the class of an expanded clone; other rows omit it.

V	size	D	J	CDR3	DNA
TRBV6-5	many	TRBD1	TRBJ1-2	CASSKRDRPPEGYTF	TGTGCCAGCAGTAAACGGGACAGGCCTCCGGAGGGCTACACCTTC
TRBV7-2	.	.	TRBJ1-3	CASTQKAGNTIYF	TGTGCCAGCACCCAAAAAGCGGGGAACACCATATATTTT
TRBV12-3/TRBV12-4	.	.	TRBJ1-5	CASSPWRNQPQHF	TGTGCCAGCAGCCCTTGGCGCAATCAGCCCCAGCATTTT
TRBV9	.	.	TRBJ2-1	CASSVAGVNNEQFF	TGTGCCAGCAGCGTAGCGGGGGTTAACAATGAGCAGTTCTTC
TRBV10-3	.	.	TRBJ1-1	CAIGGLNTEAFF	TGTGCCATCGGAGGGTTGAACACTGAAGCTTTCTTT
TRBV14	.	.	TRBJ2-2	CASSQALGLQGTGELFF	TGTGCCAGCAGCCAAGCTTTGGGACTACAGGGCACCGGGGAGCTGTTTTTT
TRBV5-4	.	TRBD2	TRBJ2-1	CASSRPGGGNSNEQFF	TGTGCCAGCAGCAGACCGGGGGGGGGAAACTCCAATGAGCAGTTCTTC
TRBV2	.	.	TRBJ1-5	CASRELGGDVNQPQHF	TGTGCCAGCAGGGAGCTCGGGGGGGACGTCAATCAGCCCCAGCATTTT
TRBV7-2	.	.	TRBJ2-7	CASSYEGEEQYF	TGTGCCAGCAGCTACGAGGGGGAAGAGCAGTACTTC
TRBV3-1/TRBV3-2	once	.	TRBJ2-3	CASSPTIADTQYF	TGTGCCAGCAGCCCCACAATCGCAGATACGCAGTATTTT
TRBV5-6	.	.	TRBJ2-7	CASSPTAGSYEQYF	TGTGCCAGCAGCCCCACGGCGGGCTCCTACGAGCAGTACTTC
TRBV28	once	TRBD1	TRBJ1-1	CASSIPSRQGGENTEAFF	TGTGCCAGCAGTATCCCATCCCGACAGGGGGGGGAAAACACTGAAGCTTTCTTT
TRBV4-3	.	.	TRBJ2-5	CASSQDGSSQETQYF	TGCGCCAGCAGCCAAGATGGCAGTTCTCAAGAGACCCAGTACTTC
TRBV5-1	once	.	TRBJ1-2	CASSLAGPASGYGYTF	TGCGCCAGCAGCTTGGCCGGTCCTGCCTCCGGCTATGGCTACACCTTC
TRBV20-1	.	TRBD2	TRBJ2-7	CSASGLAGLYEQYF	TGCAGTGCTAGTGGGCTAGCGGGGCTCTACGAGCAGTACTTC
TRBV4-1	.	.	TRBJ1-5	CASSQVFLGGRQPQHF	TGCGCCAGCAGCCAAGTTTTTCTGGGGGGTCGACAGCCCCAGCATTTT
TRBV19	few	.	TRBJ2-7	CASSISSSSGEQYF	TGTGCCAGTAGTATTTCGTCCTCTTCCGGGGAGCAGTACTTC
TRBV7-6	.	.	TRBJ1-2	CASSHDRDYGYTF	TGTGCCAGCAGCCACGACAGAGACTATGGCTACACCTTC
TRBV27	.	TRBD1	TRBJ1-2	CASSFGTGGRHYGYTF	TGTGCCAGCAGTTTCGGGACAGGAGGCCGCCACTATGGCTACACCTTC
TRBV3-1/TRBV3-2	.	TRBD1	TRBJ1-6	CASSHRQGAQSPLHF	TGTGCCAGCAGCCATAGACAGGGGGCCCAATCACCCCTCCACTTT
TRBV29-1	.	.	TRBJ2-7	CSVERDGAPYEQYF	TGCAGCGTTGAACGCGATGGTGCCCCCTACGAGCAGTACTTC
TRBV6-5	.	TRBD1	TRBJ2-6	CASSSAGGAGANVLTF	TGTGCCAGCAGTTCAGCAGGGGGTGCTGGGGCCAACGTCCTGACTTTC
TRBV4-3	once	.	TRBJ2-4	CASSQDKSGHRPWDIQYF	TGCGCCAGCAGCCAAGATAAGTCGGGACACCGGCCCTGGGACATTCAGTACTTC
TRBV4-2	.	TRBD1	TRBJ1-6	CASSQEFGDRGSPLHF	TGTGCCAGCAGCCAAGAATTCGGGGACAGGGGATCACCCCTCCACTTT
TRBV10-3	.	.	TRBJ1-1	CAISRGTEAFF	TGTGCCATCAGTAGGGGCACTGAAGCTTTCTTT
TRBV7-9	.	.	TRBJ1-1	CASSEQGRGDTEAFF	TGTGCCAGCAGCGAACAGGGACGAGGGGACACTGAAGCTTTCTTT
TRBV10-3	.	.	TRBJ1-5	CAITPGLNQPQHF	TGTGCCATCACCCCGGGACTCAATCAGCCCCAGCATTTT
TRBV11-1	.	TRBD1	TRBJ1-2	CASSLDRYNYGYTF	TGTGCCAGCAGCTTGGACAGGTACAACTATGGCTACACCTTC
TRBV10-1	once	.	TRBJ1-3	CASSDSVSGNTIYF	TGCGCCAGCAGTGATTCGGTCTCTGGAAACACCATATATTTT
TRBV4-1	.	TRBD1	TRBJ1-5	CASSQDREGQPQHF	TGCGCCAGCAGCCAGGACAGGGAAGGCCAGCCCCAGCATTTT
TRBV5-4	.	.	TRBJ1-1	CASSLEGQLSEAFF	TGTGCCAGCAGCTTGGAGGGACAACTCTCTGAAGCTTTCTTT
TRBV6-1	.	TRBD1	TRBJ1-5	CASREGQGGYQPQHF	TGTGCCAGCAGGGAAGGACAGGGGGGTTATCAGCCCCAGCATTTT
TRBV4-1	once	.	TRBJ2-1	CASSQDQGRSNEQFF	TGCGCCAGCAGCCAAGACCAGGGTAGGTCCAATGAGCAGTTCTTC
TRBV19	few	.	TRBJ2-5	CASSILQGSQETQYF	TGTGCCAGTAGTATACTACAGGGCTCGCAGGAGACCCAGTACTTC
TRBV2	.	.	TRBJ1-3	CASSGRQPASGNTIYF	TGTGCCAGCAGTGGGAGACAGCCTGCCTCTGGAAACACCATATATTTT
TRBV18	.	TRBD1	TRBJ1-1	CASSPRKGQGLTEAFF	TGTGCCAGCTCACCACGGAAGGGACAGGGGCTCACTGAAGCTTTCTTT
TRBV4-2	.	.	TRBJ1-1	CASSPQEGQYTEAFF	TGTGCCAGCAGCCCCCAAGAGGGTCAGTACACTGAAGCTTTCTTT
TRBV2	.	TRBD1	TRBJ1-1	CASGGQLNTEAFF	TGTGCCAGCGGGGGACAGCTGAACACTGAAGCTTTCTTT
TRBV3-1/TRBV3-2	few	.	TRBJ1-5	CASSLRFNDQPQHF	TGTGCCAGCAGCCTCAGGTTTAATGATCAGCCCCAGCATTTT
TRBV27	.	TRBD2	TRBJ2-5	CASKDRERGPQETQYF	TGTGCCAGCAAGGATCGGGAGCGGGGGCCCCAAGAGACCCAGTACTTC
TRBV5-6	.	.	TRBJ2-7	CASSFLADSYEQYF	TGTGCCAGCAGCTTTTTAGCAGACTCCTACGAGCAGTACTTC